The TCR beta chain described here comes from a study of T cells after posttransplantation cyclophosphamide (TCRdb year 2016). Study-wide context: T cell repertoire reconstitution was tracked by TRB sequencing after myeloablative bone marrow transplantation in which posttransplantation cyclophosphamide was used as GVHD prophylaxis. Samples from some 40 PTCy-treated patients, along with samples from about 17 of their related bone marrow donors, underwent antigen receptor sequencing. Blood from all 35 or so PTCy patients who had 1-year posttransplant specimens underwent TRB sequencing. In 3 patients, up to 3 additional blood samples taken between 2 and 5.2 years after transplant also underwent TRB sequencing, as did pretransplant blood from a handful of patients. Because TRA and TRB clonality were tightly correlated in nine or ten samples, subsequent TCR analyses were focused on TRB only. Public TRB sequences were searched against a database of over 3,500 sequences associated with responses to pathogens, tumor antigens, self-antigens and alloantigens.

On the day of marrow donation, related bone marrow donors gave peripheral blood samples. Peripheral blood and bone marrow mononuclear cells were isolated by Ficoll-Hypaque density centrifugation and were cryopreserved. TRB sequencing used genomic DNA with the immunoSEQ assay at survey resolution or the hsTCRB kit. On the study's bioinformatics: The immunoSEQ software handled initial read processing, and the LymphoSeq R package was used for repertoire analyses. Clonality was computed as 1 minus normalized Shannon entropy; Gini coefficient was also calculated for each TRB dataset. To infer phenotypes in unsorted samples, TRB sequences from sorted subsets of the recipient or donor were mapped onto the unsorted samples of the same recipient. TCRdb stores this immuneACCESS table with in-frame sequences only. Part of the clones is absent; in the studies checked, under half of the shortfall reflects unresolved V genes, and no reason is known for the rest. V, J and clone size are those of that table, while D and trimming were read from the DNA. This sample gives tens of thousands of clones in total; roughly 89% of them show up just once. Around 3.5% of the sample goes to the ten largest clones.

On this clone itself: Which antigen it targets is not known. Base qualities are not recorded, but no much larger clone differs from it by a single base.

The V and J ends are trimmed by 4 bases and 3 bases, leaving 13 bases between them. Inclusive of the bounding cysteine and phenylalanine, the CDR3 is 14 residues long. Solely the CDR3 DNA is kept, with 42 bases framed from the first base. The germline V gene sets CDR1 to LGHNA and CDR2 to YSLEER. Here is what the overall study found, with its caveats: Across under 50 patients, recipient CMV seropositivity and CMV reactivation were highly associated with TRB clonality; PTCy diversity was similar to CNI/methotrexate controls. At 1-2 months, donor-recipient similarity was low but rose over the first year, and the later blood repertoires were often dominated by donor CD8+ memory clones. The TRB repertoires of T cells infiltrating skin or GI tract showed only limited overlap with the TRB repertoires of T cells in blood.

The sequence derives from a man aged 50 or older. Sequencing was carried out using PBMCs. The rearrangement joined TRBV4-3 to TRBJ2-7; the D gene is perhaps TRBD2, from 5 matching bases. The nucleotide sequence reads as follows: TGCGCCAGCAGCCTCCGACTAAATTTCTACGAGCAGTACTTC. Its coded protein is CASSLRLNFYEQYF.